This entry features one T cell receptor beta chain sequence. This clone was seen a few times. Its antigen is still unknown. No qualities accompany the bases; no much larger clone lies one base away. The cohort comprised some 680 healthy bone marrow donors. Cohort members were all nominally healthy when sampled, although unrecorded immune exposures were likely present. The donor was CMV seropositive and was included in the group of almost 300 seropositive cohort members. A peripheral blood sample was provided by each donor, and peripheral blood mononuclear cells were used for TCR beta sequencing. Genomic DNA extraction from the blood cell samples was performed with the Qiagen DNeasy Blood Extraction Kit. Counted from cysteine to phenylalanine, this CDR3 has 13 amino acids. The only DNA kept is the CDR3, 39 bases in frame from the first base. The germline V gene (reference sequence) yields GTSNPN for CDR1 and SVGIG for CDR2. V is cut by 7 bases and J by 4 bases, and the space between the germline ends is 17 bases.

The library was made by the immunoSEQ multiplex PCR assay. For the multiplex PCR, a mixture combining 60 forward primers for TCR Vbeta segments and 13 reverse primers for TCR Jbeta segments was used. The CDR3 region of rearranged TCR beta genes was amplified from genomic DNA with a multiplex PCR assay. On the Illumina HiSeq System, the amplified TCR beta libraries were sequenced as 87-base-pair reads. On the study's bioinformatics: Across the 500 to 850 repertoires, a later analysis counted 80 million or so unique TCR beta chains, 8.5 million to 12 million of which were shared by at least two donors. To remove PCR and sequencing errors, raw reads were error-corrected and collapsed into unique sequences using a nearest-neighbor algorithm that merged closely related sequences. Alignment of CDR3 sequences to IMGT reference sequences was used to assign V, D and J gene segments. For a sequence to be retained, a match of at least six nucleotides was required to both a V gene segment and a J gene segment. A rearrangement counted as productive if the CDR3 had no stop codons and remained in frame with V and J, and every other rearrangement counted as non-productive. Following IMGT convention, CDR3 was defined as the stretch from the second conserved V-encoded cysteine up to the conserved J-encoded phenylalanine. The earlier analysis of roughly 590 of the donors excluded any sequence lacking an unambiguous match to a single V gene segment. An earlier analysis of 587 of the donors classified V segments as functional when productive rearrangements were above 56.7% and as segregating when the standard deviation between donors was above 5%. A statistical classification framework was built to diagnose cytomegalovirus status from the catalog of TCR beta chain sequences. In a later analysis, TCR nucleotide sequences were compared against IMGT/GENE-DB human TR gene sequences so that V and J genes could be assigned. A later analysis assigned CDR3 sequences and most-parsimonious VDJ recombination scenarios with the TCRdist pipeline. In a later analysis, every TCR beta chain was defined by the combination of its CDR3 amino acid sequence and its V-gene family, and reads without a unique V-gene family were dropped. A later analysis removed 550 to 650 highly shared, low-generation-probability nucleotide sequences to deal with suspected cross-contamination and a sequencing artifact. For each public chain, a later analysis derived a clonal expansion index from normalized ranks of inferred template counts within each repertoire. A later analysis computed generation probabilities with a VDJ recombination model fitted to out-of-frame rearrangements, and checked the results against IGoR. Hypergeometric tests were used in a later analysis to score TCR-TCR, TCR-HLA and TCR-CMV co-occurrence, with a repertoire-size bias correction applied to the TCR pairs. False discovery rates were estimated in a later analysis by permuting HLA or CMV assignments 20 times. A later analysis grouped co-occurring TCRs with DBSCAN, adding TCRdist sequence similarity when clustering within HLA-allele-positive subsets. Co-occurrence clustering excluded repertoires with fewer than 30,000 or more than 120,000 public chains, plus five with anomalous nucleotide sharing. Sourced from immuneACCESS, this table was stored by TCRdb with only in-frame sequences that have V and J called. A share of the clones is absent; for the studies checked, an unresolved V gene accounts for under half, and the remainder has no known explanation. V, J and clone size are those of that table, while D and trimming were read from the DNA. In this sample the table shows over 150,000 clones, 73% of which occur a single time. Together, the top ten hold roughly 5.2% of the sample.

This sample was included in a study of cytomegalovirus exposure and HLA in healthy donors (dated by TCRdb to about 2017). About the investigation overall: In an earlier analysis of approximately 640 of the donors, 276 Gb of sequence data and 100 million or so unique TCR beta sequences from 150 million to 200 million T cells were reported. An early release covering approximately 600 HLA-typed donors comprised approximately 300 gigabases of sequencing data and about 90 million unique TCR sequences. Among the roughly 430 genotyped donors, around 81% belonged to the genetic ancestry cluster associated with self-reported Caucasian donors. The study aimed to test whether cataloging public T cell receptors could reveal signatures of past pathogen exposure. The study profiled the T cell repertoires of around 700 subjects by immunosequencing and related them to cytomegalovirus serostatus. A separate validation cohort of approximately 130 different subjects was used in addition to the 666-subject first cohort. To predict cytomegalovirus infection status, the study brought together high-throughput TCR immunosequencing, statistical association of individual TCRs with disease status, and machine learning. A later analysis re-analyzed previously published TCR beta repertoires from approximately 700 donors and added high-resolution HLA genotyping to study TCR occurrence patterns. In the later analysis, no new phenotypic data were used to find candidate immune exposures; instead, reliance was placed on TCR beta sequences and their occurrence across donors. An earlier analysis of 500 to 750 of the donors applied high-throughput TCR beta sequencing to assess whether each TCR beta V gene segment acted as functional or pseudogenic. Donor age, sex, ethnicity and CMV serostatus were compiled alongside the repertoire data. Genome-wide SNP genotypes for about 65% of the roughly 670 donors were used in a later genetic analysis, which treated that subset as a discovery cohort. Every discovery cohort repertoire had been produced on one sequencing platform. Both class I and class II loci were covered by HLA typing, at four-digit resolution. Typing coverage varied by locus: about 629-630 donors for A, B, C, DRB1 and DQB1; more than 500 for DQA1; over 600 for DPA1; roughly 450 for DPB1. Four to six DR-DQ haplotypes were handled as single units for association and clustering, since linkage in the cohort was strong. Among some 410 genotyped donors of the cohort, an average of around 240,000 unique TCR beta nucleotide sequences were sequenced per donor, roughly a sixth of them non-productive.

The full study reports these points: While some public TCRs were present in many individuals, most TCR sequences turned up only very rarely across donors. In vitro tests confirmed that a few of the cytomegalovirus-associated TCR beta chains recognize cytomegalovirus antigens. A cluster of highly shared sequence variants was judged likely to be a technical artifact of the sequencing pipeline. Because the 87-base-pair reads could not distinguish some IMGT-functional V segments, including TRBV6-2 and TRBV6-3, those segments were excluded. A further reported finding was that TCR beta sequences accurately predicted the HLA-A and HLA-B alleles for most subjects in the first cohort. For the cohort, immune exposure information was limited to CMV serostatus. A later genetic analysis associated a missense DCLRE1C variant with V-gene and J-gene trimming of TCR beta chains, and an independent cohort replicated the association. In a later analysis, most CMV-associated TCR beta chains were found to appear HLA-restricted, with HLA associations seemingly driven largely by CMV exposure. According to a later analysis, TCR association rates differed among HLA loci, with DRB1 alleles showing the most associated TCRs and HLA-C alleles showing the fewest. The authors suggested that the approach could potentially be extended to other disease states and immunological phenotypes. A later analysis reported that several top co-occurrence clusters appeared linked to parvovirus B19, influenza, CMV and Epstein-Barr virus. Only TCR beta chains were sequenced in this cohort, and the absence of alpha or paired-chain data limited detectable features. At a false discovery rate of 0.05, a later analysis linked about 16,000 TCR beta sequences to specific HLA alleles. Compared with equally common non-associated chains, HLA-associated TCR beta chains in a later analysis were more clonally expanded and had lower generation probabilities. Correlated functional status among segregating V segments might reflect linkage disequilibrium, but an unknown experimental factor could not be ruled out. The classifier was reported to diagnose cytomegalovirus status with high specificity and sensitivity in both the original cohort and the validation cohort. In a later genetic analysis, fewer N-insertions in productive TCRs were reported among donors in an Asian-associated ancestry cluster than the approximately 630-donor mean. The study listed 150 to 200 TCR beta chains as associated with cytomegalovirus. Presence/absence analyses assumed roughly uniform sequencing depth across donors, an assumption that may not hold. HLA typing was unavailable for some donors at each locus, so association tests used only the typed subset. Assigning TCR associations to individual alleles was difficult when HLA alleles, especially DR and DQ, strongly co-occurred. Because counts were too low, 15 to 20 rarely observed V segments, including chromosome 9 orphons, were excluded from the earlier analysis of about 500 of the donors. An earlier analysis of approximately 500 of the donors showed that most TCR beta V segments appeared in productive rearrangements either about 90% or about 30% of the time, which broadly matched IMGT annotations.

Sequenced sample: PBMCs. Recombination connected TRBV30 to TRBJ2-7, and perhaps TRBD2 as D gene, on 5 matching bases. This receptor was obtained from a woman between 18 and 29 years old in good health and CMV-seropositive. In nucleotide form, the sequence is TGTGCCTTGGACTCGGCCTCCGGATACGAGCAGTACTTC. This is translated as CALDSASGYEQYF.